The rows below give T cell receptor beta chains drawn from one sample of a study of T cells expressing NK-cell markers. TCRdb re-called the 5' RACE reads; one entry per CDR3 protein, DNA not given. The sample includes around 100,000 distinct CDR3 sequences. Sequenced: blood T cells: a sorted CD56 or NKG2C T cell subset, CD4+ or CD8+ T cells, or bulk PBMC T cells (not recorded which). These receptors were taken from a woman between 18 and 69 years old in good health. Both conserved end residues are part of each CDR3. Rows give clone size only sometimes, using once, few, many, or a class for an expanded clone.

v_call	clone_size	j_call	cdr3_aa
TRBV19	.	TRBJ2-1	CASSIYSGRGSYNEQFF
TRBV18	.	TRBJ2-3	CASSPGSTDTQYF
TRBV7-6	.	TRBJ2-5	CASSLESGTGEETQYF
TRBV25-1	.	TRBJ2-7	CASSAQDPGEQYF
TRBV7-8	.	TRBJ2-2	CASSTPTGHPNTGELFF
TRBV5-6	.	TRBJ2-1	CASTTSGSFTDEQFF
TRBV10-3	.	TRBJ2-1	CAISESGVTYNEQFF
TRBV9	.	TRBJ2-7	CASSVSGSPSYEQYF
TRBV7-9	.	TRBJ2-3	CASSPPDLGRDTQYF
TRBV6-4	.	TRBJ2-2	CASSDEDTGELFF
TRBV19	.	TRBJ2-7	CASSIVAGTYEQYF
TRBV12-3/TRBV12-4	.	TRBJ2-2	CASSREPSNTGELFF
TRBV20-1	.	TRBJ2-1	CSARDLRGGENEQFF
TRBV19	.	TRBJ1-5	CASSIGERSNQPQHF
TRBV21-1	medium-sized	TRBJ2-7	CASSKQGPDYEQYF
TRBV12-3/TRBV12-4	.	TRBJ2-3	CASSLGGLEDTQYF
TRBV19	.	TRBJ2-5	CASSMGAVGPEETQYF
TRBV12-3/TRBV12-4	.	TRBJ1-1	CASRARVGDTEAFF
TRBV15	.	TRBJ2-7	CATSRDPPYDRRRAGEQYF
TRBV12-5	.	TRBJ2-7	CASGDDRVSYEQYF
TRBV28	.	TRBJ2-3	CASTPSGTSGSGTDTQYF
TRBV25-1	.	TRBJ2-7	CASSGGGYEQYF
TRBV7-9	.	TRBJ1-2	CASSLGEFSGGYTF
TRBV28	.	TRBJ2-7	CASSSPSGLAYEQYF
TRBV23-1	.	TRBJ2-2	CATETRNTGELFF
TRBV5-4	.	TRBJ2-7	CASSLGVGQYEQYF
TRBV19	.	TRBJ2-7	CASASGTDTYEQYF
TRBV20-1	.	TRBJ1-3	CSARSGEATIYF
TRBV19	.	TRBJ2-5	CASTGTSASQETQYF